This is a list of T cell receptor beta chains from one sample in a study of blood T cell repertoires in COVID-19. Some clones are missing from TCRdb's copy, which holds only in-frame ones; the method was immunoSEQ multiplex PCR. The sample lists approximately 200,000 clones; 80% to 90% were seen once. Source material: peripheral blood. Receptors originate from a man aged 50 to 60 with acute or convalescent COVID-19. The CDR3 runs from the conserved cysteine through the conserved F or W. D genes are given only for firm matches. Expanded clones get a size class; other rows say once, few or many, or leave the size out.

>NA|TRBJ2-7|NA|TRBV7-9
TGTGCCAGCAGCGAACAGAAGGGCAGGGTCTACGAGCAGTACTTC
CASSEQKGRVYEQYF
>TRBD1|TRBJ2-3|NA|TRBV29-1
TGCAGCGTGACGACAGGGGCCACGAACACAGATACGCAGTATTTT
CSVTTGATNTDTQYF
>NA|TRBJ1-2|NA|TRBV2
TGTGCCAGCCAGACACTTGTCTATGGCTACACCTTC
CASQTLVYGYTF
>NA|TRBJ1-2|NA|TRBV19
TGTGCCAGTAGGGGGGCCCTTATCTATGGCTACACCTTC
CASRGALIYGYTF
>NA|TRBJ2-1|NA|TRBV3-1/TRBV3-2
TGTGCCAGCAGCCAAGATCCTCCGCCCGTGGGGCATGAGCAGTTCTTC
CASSQDPPPVGHEQFF
>TRBD1|TRBJ2-7|NA|TRBV5-1
TGCGCCAGCAGCTTCGGCAGGGGGCGACTATACGAGCAGTACTTC
CASSFGRGRLYEQYF
>NA|TRBJ1-2|NA|TRBV18
TGTGCCAGCTCCTGGGCGGAGGATGGCTACACCTTC
CASSWAEDGYTF
>TRBD1|TRBJ1-5|once|TRBV5-1
TGCGCCAGCAGCTACCAGGGGGGCGGCAATCAGCCCCAGCATTTT
CASSYQGGGNQPQHF
>NA|TRBJ1-1|NA|TRBV11-2
TGTGCCAGCAGCCGCCAGGGGTTTGGCACTGAAGCTTTCTTT
CASSRQGFGTEAFF
>NA|TRBJ1-4|NA|TRBV29-1
TGCAGCGCCGGGGATTTAGAAAAACTGTTTTTT
CSAGDLEKLFF
>NA|TRBJ2-7|NA|TRBV5-5
TGTGCCAGCAGCTTGGGGGACAAGAGTGGGCAGTACTTC
CASSLGDKSGQYF
>NA|TRBJ1-6|NA|TRBV25-1
TGTGCCACCTCAAATACAGGGTCCTCACCCCTCCACTTT
CATSNTGSSPLHF
>NA|TRBJ2-3|NA|TRBV18
TGTGCCAGCTGGACAGACAACACAGATACGCAGTATTTT
CASWTDNTDTQYF
>NA|TRBJ1-6|few|TRBV6-5
TGTGCCAGCAGCCGGGTGGAGGGTTCACCCCTCCACTTT
CASSRVEGSPLHF
>NA|TRBJ2-3|few|TRBV10-3
TGTGCCATCTCCAGGATGGGAGCCATCACAGATACGCAGTATTTT
CAISRMGAITDTQYF
>NA|TRBJ1-3|NA|TRBV12-3/TRBV12-4
TGTGCCAGCAGTTCCAGGGGAAACACCATATATTTT
CASSSRGNTIYF
>TRBD1|TRBJ2-5|NA|TRBV30
TGTGCCTGGAGTCCAAGACAGGGGGTGGCGACCCAGTACTTC
CAWSPRQGVATQYF
>NA|TRBJ1-2|NA|TRBV5-1
TGCGCCAGCAGCTTTTACAGGGACGGCTACACCTTC
CASSFYRDGYTF
>TRBD2|TRBJ2-5|NA|TRBV5-4
TGTGCCAGCAGCTCAGCGGGGGGGGAGACCCAGTACTTC
CASSSAGGETQYF
>TRBD1|TRBJ2-7|NA|TRBV5-5
TGTGCCAGCAGCTTGGGGCCAGGGGGAATAGGCGAGCAGTACTTC
CASSLGPGGIGEQYF
>NA|TRBJ2-7|NA|TRBV19
TGTGCCAGTAGTCGAACAGCCTTTTCACTGTACGAGCAGTACTTC
CASSRTAFSLYEQYF
>TRBD1|TRBJ1-4|NA|TRBV12-5
TGTGCTAGTGGTTTGGGTACAGTCGGGACAGGGGGTGAAAAACTGTTTTTT
CASGLGTVGTGGEKLFF
>NA|TRBJ2-2|NA|TRBV27
TGTGCCAGCAGTTTTGGACAGCGCACCGGGGAGCTGTTTTTT
CASSFGQRTGELFF
>NA|TRBJ1-5|NA|TRBV19
TGTGCCAGTAGTTACAGGGAGATTCAGCCCCAGCATTTT
CASSYREIQPQHF
>NA|TRBJ2-4|NA|TRBV5-4
TGTGCCAGCAGCTTCGGCGGGGACCGAGGGAACATTCAGTACTTC
CASSFGGDRGNIQYF
>TRBD1|TRBJ2-1|NA|TRBV19
TGTGCCAGTAGTCGGGCAGGGGGATCCTACAATGAGCAGTTCTTC
CASSRAGGSYNEQFF
>NA|TRBJ1-2|NA|TRBV2
TGTGCCAGCAGTGCCCGGGTTTCCAACTATGGCTACACCTTC
CASSARVSNYGYTF
>NA|TRBJ1-2|NA|TRBV6-2/TRBV6-3
TGTGCCAGCAGTGACGGACAGTCGGCTAACTATGGCTACACCTTC
CASSDGQSANYGYTF
>NA|TRBJ2-6|NA|TRBV7-2
TGTGCCAGCACCCCCATTGTCGTCCTGACTTTC
CASTPIVVLTF
>TRBD1|TRBJ2-3|NA|TRBV6-5
TGTGCCAGCAGTTTCGGGGGACAGGTGATTACGCAGTATTTT
CASSFGGQVITQYF
>NA|TRBJ1-1|NA|TRBV3-1/TRBV3-2
TGTGCCAGCAGCCAGCTAAGAAACACTGAAGCTTTCTTT
CASSQLRNTEAFF
>TRBD2|TRBJ2-2|NA|TRBV6-6
TGTGCCAGCAGTCGACGGCCTAGCGGGGTTGCCGGGGAGCTGTTTTTT
CASSRRPSGVAGELFF
>NA|TRBJ2-5|NA|TRBV5-1
TGCGCCAGCAGCTTATTGGGCCAACAAGAGACCCAGTACTTC
CASSLLGQQETQYF
>TRBD1|TRBJ1-4|NA|TRBV6-5
TGTGCCAGCAGTTACTCGGGACAGAGAAATGAAAAACTGTTTTTT
CASSYSGQRNEKLFF
>TRBD1|TRBJ1-6|NA|TRBV14
TGTGCCAGCAGCCCGACAGGGCCCTATTCACCCCTCCACTTT
CASSPTGPYSPLHF